These 10 T cell receptor beta chains came from one sample sequenced in a study of neurological immune-mediated disorders. TCRdb redid the calling of the 5' RACE reads with MiXCR, one entry per CDR3 protein. The table lists around 48,000 distinct CDR3 sequences, about 9.4% of them singletons. The sequenced sample consisted of PBMCs. The receptors stem from a woman between 35 and 50 years old with HTLV-1-associated myelopathy (HAM/TSP).

Ten or more counts support this clonotype. The rearrangement links TRBV29-1 to TRBJ2-3, with 12 bases lining up with TRBD2. The CDR3 has 14 amino acids. Trimming took 7 bases from V and 3 from J; bases not matched to a gene: 5. Per germline, CDR1 SQVTM and CDR2 ANQGSEA. The CDR3, as DNA: TGCAGCGGCCTGACTAGCGGGGGTACAGATACGCAGTATTTT. Translated: CSGLTSGGTDTQYF.

This clonotype was observed at least ten times. This rearrangement joins TRBV6-6 to TRBJ2-2; D is uncertain. Germline-derived CDR1 and CDR2 are MNHNY and SVGAGI (reference sequence). The CDR3 is 15 amino acids. With 1 base removed from V and 0 bases from J, the gap between germline ends came to 6 bases. The CDR3 DNA follows: TGTGCCAGCAGTTACTTAGGTTCGAACACCGGGGAGCTGTTTTTT. Amino acids: CASSYLGSNTGELFF.

This clonotype was observed many times. The chain uses TRBV4-1 and TRBJ2-3; 11 bases fit TRBD2. V shed 0 bases and J 3 bases; nucleotides not matched to a gene: 2. CDR1 and CDR2 from the germline V gene are MGHRA and YSYEKL. This CDR3 has 16 residues. In nucleotides, the CDR3 is TGCGCCAGCAGCCAAGATGTAGCGGGGGGGACAGATACGCAGTATTTT. Its protein is CASSQDVAGGTDTQYF.

V usage is TRBV19 and J usage is TRBJ2-1, with D unclear. Per the germline V gene, CDR1 is LNHDA and CDR2 is SQIVND (reference sequence). V was pared by 0 bases and J by 10 bases, with 13 bases between. The CDR3 extends over 14 amino acids. This CDR3 is CASSIDRPPWEQFF. Written as DNA, the CDR3 is TGTGCCAGTAGTATAGATCGGCCGCCATGGGAGCAGTTCTTC.

This clonotype has ten or more counts. The chain carries TRBV25-1 and TRBJ2-1, with 13 bases identical to TRBD2. Germline loops: CDR1 MGHDK, CDR2 SYGVNS. The CDR3 length is 16 residues. J lost 9 bases, V lost 9 bases, and 14 bases had no gene match. CDR3 bases: TGTGCCAGTTCCTGGACTAGCGGGAGTAGTATGGGTGAGCAGTTCTTC. It codes for CASSWTSGSSMGEQFF. Full variable domain (remainder filled in from reference TRBV25-1 and TRBJ2-1): EADIYQTPRYLVIGTGKKITLECSQTMGHDKMYWYQQDPGMELHLIHYSYGVNSTEKGDLSSESTVSRIRTEHFPLTLESARPSHTSQYLCASSWTSGSSMGEQFFGPGTRLTVL.

This clonotype was recorded at least ten times. The rearrangement links TRBV20-1 to TRBJ2-1, with D possibly being TRBD1 or TRBD2 (6 bases each). The germline V gene has CDR1 DFQATT and CDR2 SNEGSKA (reference sequence). The CDR3 is made up of 12 amino acids. V lost 3 bases and J lost 8, with 11 bases in between. The CDR3 here is CSASWGAYEQFF. The CDR3 nucleotides read TGCAGTGCTAGTTGGGGGGCCTATGAGCAGTTCTTC.

This clonotype is classed as medium-sized. This chain joins TRBV7-2 and TRBJ2-7; perhaps TRBD1 as D (6 bases). In germline, CDR1 is SGHTA, CDR2 FQGNSA. Trimming removed 6 bases from V and 6 bases from J, with 18 bases in between. The CDR3 totals 14 residues. CDR3 in DNA: TGTGCCAGCAGTTATAGGACAGACGGAGGCGAGCAGTACTTC. Its protein is CASSYRTDGGEQYF.

This clonotype has ten or more counts. The chain joins TRBV7-9 to TRBJ1-2; 10 bases are a match to TRBD1. The germline gives CDR1 SEHNR, CDR2 FQNEAQ (reference sequence). The trim removed 6 bases at V and 8 bases at J, leaving 12 bases unmatched. This CDR3 spans 15 amino acids. CDR3 in amino acids: CASRARDRGSGGYTF. The CDR3 DNA reads as TGTGCCAGCAGAGCCCGGGACAGGGGAAGTGGAGGCTACACCTTC.

Comments on this clonotype: One junction end disagrees with the germline gene, perhaps due to a read error. This chain links TRBV18 with TRBJ1-1; D is unclear. This CDR3 region has 13 residues. Germline V gene lookup returns CDR1 KGHSH and CDR2 LQKENI. The CDR3 loop is CASSPRQWAEDLF. Written as DNA, the CDR3 is TGTGCCAGCTCCCCTAGACAATGGGCTGAAGATTTATTT.

In its sample, this clonotype was seen many times. The chain joins TRBV24-1 to TRBJ2-1; TRBD1 agrees at 7 bases. The germline V gene has CDR1 KGHDR and CDR2 SFDVKD. The CDR3 sequence is 14 residues long. The V gene end was trimmed by 4 bases and the J gene end by 2 bases; junction bases not matched to a gene: 1. The CDR3 DNA reads as TGTGCCACCAGTGAAACAGGGGCCTACAATGAGCAGTTCTTC. Its translation: CATSETGAYNEQFF.